These 12 T cell receptor beta chains came from one sample sequenced in a study of blood T cell repertoires in COVID-19. Here immunoSEQ multiplex PCR was the method, and the copy in TCRdb shows in-frame clones only, minus some. The table lists approximately 240,000 clones, 87% of them singletons. Sequenced input: PBMCs or T cells enriched from blood (not recorded which). The receptor source for this set is a woman aged 25 to 45 with acute COVID-19.

The chain links TRBV6-5 to TRBJ1-2; 9 positions agree with TRBD1. This CDR3 comprises 13 residues. Germline values: CDR1 MNHEY, CDR2 SVGAGI. V lost 6 bases and J lost 5; bases outside the gene matches: 4. CDR3 region: CASSQGQGYGYTF. CDR3 nucleotides: TGTGCCAGCAGCCAGGGACAGGGATATGGCTACACCTTC.

The rearrangement joins TRBV27 to TRBJ2-3, with 10 bases that match TRBD2. Trimming at V came to 0 bases and at J to 4 bases, leaving 4 bases not matched to a gene. The CDR3 length is 16 residues. CDR1 is MNHEY and CDR2 is SMNVEV in the germline V gene (reference sequence). The CDR3 loop is CASSLSRTSGSDTQYF. CDR3 in DNA: TGTGCCAGCAGTTTATCCCGGACTAGCGGTTCAGATACGCAGTATTTT.

The rearrangement uses TRBV5-4 and TRBJ2-6; perhaps TRBD1 as D (5 bases). The V end lost 0 bases, the J end lost 0 bases, and 13 bases lay between the germline ends. This CDR3 has 18 residues. CDR1 SGHNT and CDR2 YYREEE come from the germline V gene (reference sequence). The CDR3, as DNA: TGTGCCAGCAGCTTGGACGGACATCCAAGCTCTGGGGCCAACGTCCTGACTTTC. This translates into CASSLDGHPSSGANVLTF.

This rearrangement joins TRBV5-8 to TRBJ2-5; D unclear. Trimming took 0 bases from V and 1 from J, leaving 7 bases between them. The CDR3 is made up of 14 amino acids. CDR1 SGHTS and CDR2 YDEGEE come from the germline V gene. The CDR3 protein is CASSLGIAQETQYF. CDR3 bases: TGTGCCAGCAGCTTGGGTATAGCCCAAGAGACCCAGTACTTC.

The J gene is TRBJ1-3, the V gene TRBV25-1; the D gene is possibly TRBD1 (6 bases). The CDR3 is made up of 16 amino acids. The V gene lost 5 bases and the J gene lost 0 bases, with 14 bases spanning the gap. The germline CDR1 and CDR2 sequences are MGHDK and SYGVNS. In nucleotides, the CDR3 is TGTGCCAGCAGTCCACCAGGGGCGTCCTCTGGAAACACCATATATTTT. Its translation: CASSPPGASSGNTIYF.

The chain joins TRBV12-3 or TRBV12-4 to TRBJ1-2; a weak D match, TRBD1 (5 bases). The V gene lost 6 bases and the J gene lost 8 bases, with 16 bases spanning the gap. This CDR3 is 13 amino acids long. The CDR3 here is CASSPGWGEGYTF. CDR3 nucleotide sequence: TGTGCCAGCAGCCCAGGATGGGGGGAAGGCTACACCTTC.

The chain has TRBV5-5 and TRBJ2-2; 7 nucleotides match TRBD2. Germline CDR1 reads SGHKS; CDR2 reads YYEKEE (reference sequence). V shed 2 bases, J shed 5 bases, and the junction held 9 bases outside the gene matches. This CDR3 has 16 amino acids. CDR3 residues: CASSFAGGGMTGELFF. As DNA, the CDR3 is TGTGCCAGCAGCTTCGCTGGCGGGGGAATGACCGGGGAGCTGTTTTTT.

The rearrangement joins TRBV7-2 to TRBJ1-1; no definite D call. Germline V gene data show CDR1 as SGHTA and CDR2 as FQGNSA. This CDR3 contains 13 residues. Trimming took 0 bases from V and 7 from J, leaving 9 bases between them. CDR3 DNA: TGTGCCAGCAGCTTAGCGTACAGTCATGAAGCTTTCTTT. Protein: CASSLAYSHEAFF.

This clone has just one count. The chain uses TRBV14 and TRBJ2-7; D call uncertain. With 3 bases removed from V and 3 bases from J, the gap between germline ends came to 6 bases. Germline CDR1 SGHDN, CDR2 FVKESK. The CDR3 contains 12 residues. The CDR3 region is CASSQRLYEQYF. The CDR3, as DNA: TGTGCCAGCAGCCAGCGGCTCTACGAGCAGTACTTC.

V usage is TRBV2 and J usage is TRBJ2-1; a possible D gene is TRBD1 (5 bases). Germline values: CDR1 SNHLY, CDR2 FYNNEI. Trimming cost V 2 bases and J 6 bases, with 11 bases left between them. This CDR3 has 14 residues. CDR3 region: CASSENRQGNEQFF. The CDR3 DNA reads TGTGCCAGCAGTGAAAATCGGCAGGGCAATGAGCAGTTCTTC.

This clone was recorded a few times. The chain has TRBV27 and TRBJ1-5, with TRBD1 matching over 10 bases. The CDR3 length is 17 residues. Unmatched junction bases numbered 8, after V lost 5 bases and J lost 1 base. CDR1 and CDR2 from the germline V gene are MNHEY and SMNVEV (reference sequence). The CDR3, as DNA: TGTGCCAGCAGTCCCCACGGGACAGGGGAAAGCAATCAGCCCCAGCATTTT. Translated: CASSPHGTGESNQPQHF.

CDR3 sequence (DNA): TGTGCCAGCAGCTTCGGTTGGGGCAGTGAGCAGTTCTTC. It specifies CASSFGWGSEQFF. The chain uses TRBV5-6 and TRBJ2-1; D may be TRBD1 (5 bases). The length of the CDR3 is 13 residues. V was clipped by 2 bases and J by 9 bases, with 12 bases between them. Germline-derived CDR1 and CDR2 are SGHDT and YYEEEE.